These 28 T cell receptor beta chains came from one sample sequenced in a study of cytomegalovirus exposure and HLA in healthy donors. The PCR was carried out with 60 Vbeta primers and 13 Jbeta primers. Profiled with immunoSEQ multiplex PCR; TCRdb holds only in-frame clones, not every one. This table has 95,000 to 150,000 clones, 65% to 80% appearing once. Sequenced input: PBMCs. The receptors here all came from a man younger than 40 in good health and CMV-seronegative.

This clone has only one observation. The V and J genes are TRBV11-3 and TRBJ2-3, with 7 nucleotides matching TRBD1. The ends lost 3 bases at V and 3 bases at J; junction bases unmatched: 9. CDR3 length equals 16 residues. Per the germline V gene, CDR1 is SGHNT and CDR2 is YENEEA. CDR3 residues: CASSLEKTGSTDTQYF. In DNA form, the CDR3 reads TGTGCCAGCAGCTTGGAAAAGACAGGGTCAACAGATACGCAGTATTTT. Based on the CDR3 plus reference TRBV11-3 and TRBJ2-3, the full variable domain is EAGVVQSPRYKIIEKKQPVAFWCNPISGHNTLYWYLQNLGQGPELLIRYENEEAVDDSQLPKDRFSAERLKGVDSTLKIQPAELGDSAVYLCASSLEKTGSTDTQYFGPGTRLTVL.

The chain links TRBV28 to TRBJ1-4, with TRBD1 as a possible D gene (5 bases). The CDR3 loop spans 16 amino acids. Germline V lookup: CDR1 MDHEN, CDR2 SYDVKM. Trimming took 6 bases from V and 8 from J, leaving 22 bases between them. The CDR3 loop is CASSTLTGDLREKLFF. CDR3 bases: TGTGCCAGCAGCACCCTCACAGGAGACCTGCGCGAAAAACTGTTTTTT.

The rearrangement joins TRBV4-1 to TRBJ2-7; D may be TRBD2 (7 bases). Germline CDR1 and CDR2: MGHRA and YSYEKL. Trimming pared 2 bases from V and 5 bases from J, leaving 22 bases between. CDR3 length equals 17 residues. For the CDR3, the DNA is TGCGCCAGCAGCCAAAGTATAAGCGCCCGGGGGGCCGACGAGCAGTACTTC. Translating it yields CASSQSISARGADEQYF.

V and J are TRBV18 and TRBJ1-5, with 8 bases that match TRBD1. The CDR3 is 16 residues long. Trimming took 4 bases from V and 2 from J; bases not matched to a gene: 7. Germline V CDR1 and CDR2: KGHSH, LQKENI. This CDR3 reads CASSLIGQGGNQPQHF. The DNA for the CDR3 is TGTGCCAGCTCACTGATAGGACAGGGTGGCAATCAGCCCCAGCATTTT. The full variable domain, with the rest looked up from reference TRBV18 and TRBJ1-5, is NAGVMQNPRHLVRRRGQEARLRCSPMKGHSHVYWYRQLPEEGLKFMVYLQKENIIDESGMPKERFSAEFPKEGPSILRIQQVVRGDSAAYFCASSLIGQGGNQPQHFGDGTRLSIL.

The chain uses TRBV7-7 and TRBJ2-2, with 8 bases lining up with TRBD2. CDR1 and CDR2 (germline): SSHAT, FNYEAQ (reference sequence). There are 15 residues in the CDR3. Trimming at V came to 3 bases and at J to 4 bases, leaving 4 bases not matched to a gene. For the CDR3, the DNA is TGTGCCAGCAGCTTCGGGACTAGTGGCACCGGGGAGCTGTTTTTT. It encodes CASSFGTSGTGELFF.

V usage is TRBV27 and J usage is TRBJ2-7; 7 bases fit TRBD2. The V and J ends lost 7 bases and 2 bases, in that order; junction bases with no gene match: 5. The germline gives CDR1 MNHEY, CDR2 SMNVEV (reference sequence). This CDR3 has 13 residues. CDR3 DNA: TGTGCCAGCAAAGGCGGGAGTACCTACGAGCAGTACTTC. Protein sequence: CASKGGSTYEQYF.

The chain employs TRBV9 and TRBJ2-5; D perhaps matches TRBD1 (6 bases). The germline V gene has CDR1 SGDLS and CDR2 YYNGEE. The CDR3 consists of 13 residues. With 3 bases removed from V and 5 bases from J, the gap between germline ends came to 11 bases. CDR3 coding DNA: TGTGCCAGCAGCGAACAGGGCTTGGAGACCCAGTACTTC. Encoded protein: CASSEQGLETQYF.

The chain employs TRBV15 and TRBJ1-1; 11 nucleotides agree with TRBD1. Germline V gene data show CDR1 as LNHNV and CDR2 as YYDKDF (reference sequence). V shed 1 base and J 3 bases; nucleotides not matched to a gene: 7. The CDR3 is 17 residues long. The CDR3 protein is CATSRGRTGGVYTEAFF. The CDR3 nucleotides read TGTGCCACCAGCAGAGGTCGGACAGGGGGCGTTTACACTGAAGCTTTCTTT.

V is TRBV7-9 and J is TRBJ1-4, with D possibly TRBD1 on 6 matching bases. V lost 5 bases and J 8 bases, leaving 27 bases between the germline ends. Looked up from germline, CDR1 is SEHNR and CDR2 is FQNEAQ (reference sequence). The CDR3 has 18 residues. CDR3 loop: CASSDRDTLEAGNEKLFF. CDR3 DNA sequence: TGTGCCAGCAGCGACCGGGACACCTTAGAAGCGGGGAACGAAAAACTGTTTTTT.

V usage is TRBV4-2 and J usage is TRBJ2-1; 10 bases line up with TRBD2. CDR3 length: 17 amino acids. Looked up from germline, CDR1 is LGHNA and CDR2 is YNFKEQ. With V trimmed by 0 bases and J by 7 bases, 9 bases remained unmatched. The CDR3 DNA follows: TGTGCCAGCAGCCAAGATTCTAGCGGGGGCGTCAGGAATGAGCAGTTCTTC. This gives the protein CASSQDSSGGVRNEQFF.

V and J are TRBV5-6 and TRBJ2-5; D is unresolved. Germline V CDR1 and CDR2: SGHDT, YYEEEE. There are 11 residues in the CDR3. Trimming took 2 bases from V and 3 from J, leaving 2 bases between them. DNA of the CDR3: TGTGCCAGCAGCTTTAAAGAGACCCAGTACTTC. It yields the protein CASSFKETQYF.

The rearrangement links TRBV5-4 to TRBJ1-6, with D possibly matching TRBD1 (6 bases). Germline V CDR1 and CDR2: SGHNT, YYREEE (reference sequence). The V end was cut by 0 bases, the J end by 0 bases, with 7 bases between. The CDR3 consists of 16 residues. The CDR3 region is CASSLGGRSYNSPLHF. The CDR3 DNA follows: TGTGCCAGCAGCTTGGGGGGGCGCTCCTATAATTCACCCCTCCACTTT.

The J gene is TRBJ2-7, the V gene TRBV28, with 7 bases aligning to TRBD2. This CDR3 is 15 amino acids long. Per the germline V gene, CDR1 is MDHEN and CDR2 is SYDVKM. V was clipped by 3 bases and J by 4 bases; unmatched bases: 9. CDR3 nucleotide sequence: TGTGCCAGCAGTTTGTCATTAGGGAGGGGATACGAGCAGTACTTC. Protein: CASSLSLGRGYEQYF.

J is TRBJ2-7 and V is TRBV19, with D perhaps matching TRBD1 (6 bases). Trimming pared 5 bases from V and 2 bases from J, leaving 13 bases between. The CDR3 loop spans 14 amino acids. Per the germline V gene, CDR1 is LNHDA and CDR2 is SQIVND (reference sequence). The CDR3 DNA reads TGTGCCAGTAGTCTTATCGACAGGACCTACGAGCAGTACTTC. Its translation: CASSLIDRTYEQYF.

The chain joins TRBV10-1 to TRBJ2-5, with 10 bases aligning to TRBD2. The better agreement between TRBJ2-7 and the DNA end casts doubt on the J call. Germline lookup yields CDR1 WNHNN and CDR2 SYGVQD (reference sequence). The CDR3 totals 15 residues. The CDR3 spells CASSLGTSDSYEQYF. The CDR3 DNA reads TGCGCCAGCAGCCTTGGGACTAGCGACTCCTACGAGCAGTACTTC.

In nucleotides, the CDR3 is TGTGCCAGTAGCTCACGGTCCTACGAGCAGTACTTC. Amino acid sequence: CASSSRSYEQYF. This chain uses TRBV19 with TRBJ2-7; D remains ambiguous. Germline CDR1 and CDR2: LNHDA and SQIVND (reference sequence). This CDR3 is 12 amino acids long. V was clipped by 6 bases and J by 1 base, with 7 bases between them.

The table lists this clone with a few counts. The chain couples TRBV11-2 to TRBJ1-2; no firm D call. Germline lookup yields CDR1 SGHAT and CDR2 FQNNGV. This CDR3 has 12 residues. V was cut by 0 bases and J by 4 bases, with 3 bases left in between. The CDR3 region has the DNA TGTGCCAGCAGCTTAGACGGCTATGGCTACACCTTC. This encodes CASSLDGYGYTF.

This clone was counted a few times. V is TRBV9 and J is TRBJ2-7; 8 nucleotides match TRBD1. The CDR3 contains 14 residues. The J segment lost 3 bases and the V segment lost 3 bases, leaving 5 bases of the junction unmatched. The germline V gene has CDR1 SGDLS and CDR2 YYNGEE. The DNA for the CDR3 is TGTGCCAGCAGCGGAGGACAGGGTGTCTACGAGCAGTACTTC. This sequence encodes CASSGGQGVYEQYF. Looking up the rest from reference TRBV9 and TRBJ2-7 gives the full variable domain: DSGVTQTPKHLITATGQRVTLRCSPRSGDLSVYWYQQSLDQGLQFLIQYYNGEERAKGNILERFSAQQFPDLHSELNLSSLELGDSALYFCASSGGQGVYEQYFGPGTRLTVT.

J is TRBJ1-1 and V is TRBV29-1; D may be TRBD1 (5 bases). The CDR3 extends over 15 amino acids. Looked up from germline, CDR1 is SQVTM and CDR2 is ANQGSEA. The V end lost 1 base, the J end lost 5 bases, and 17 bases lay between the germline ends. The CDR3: CSVEVNGGGRTEAFF. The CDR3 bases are TGCAGCGTTGAAGTTAATGGGGGGGGGAGGACTGAAGCTTTCTTT. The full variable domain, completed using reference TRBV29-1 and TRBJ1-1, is SAVISQKPSRDICQRGTSLTIQCQVDSQVTMMFWYRQQPGQSLTLIATANQGSEATYESGFVIDKFPISRPNLTFSTLTVSNMSPEDSSIYLCSVEVNGGGRTEAFFGQGTRLTVV.

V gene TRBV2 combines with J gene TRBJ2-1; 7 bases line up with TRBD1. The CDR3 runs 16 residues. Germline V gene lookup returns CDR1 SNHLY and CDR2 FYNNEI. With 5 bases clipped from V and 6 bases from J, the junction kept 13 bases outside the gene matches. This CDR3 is CASSKSGTAGGNEQFF. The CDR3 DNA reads TGTGCCAGCAGTAAATCCGGGACAGCTGGGGGCAATGAGCAGTTCTTC.

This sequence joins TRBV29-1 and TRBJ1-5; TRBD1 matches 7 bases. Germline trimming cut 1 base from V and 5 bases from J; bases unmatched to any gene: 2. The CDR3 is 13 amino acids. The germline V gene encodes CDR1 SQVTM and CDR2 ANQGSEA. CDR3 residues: CSVEGDSYQPQHF. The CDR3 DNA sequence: TGCAGCGTTGAAGGGGACAGCTATCAGCCCCAGCATTTT.

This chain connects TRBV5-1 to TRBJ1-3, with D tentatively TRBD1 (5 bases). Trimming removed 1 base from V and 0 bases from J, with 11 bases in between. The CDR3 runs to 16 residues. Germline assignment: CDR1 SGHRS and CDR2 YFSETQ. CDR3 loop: CASSLLGLTSGNTIYF. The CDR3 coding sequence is TGCGCCAGCAGCTTGTTGGGACTGACCTCTGGAAACACCATATATTTT.

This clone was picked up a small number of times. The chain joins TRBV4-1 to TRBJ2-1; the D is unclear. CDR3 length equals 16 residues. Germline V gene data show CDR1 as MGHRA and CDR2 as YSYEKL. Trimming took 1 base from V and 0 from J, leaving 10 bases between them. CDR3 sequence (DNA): TGCGCCAGCAGCCAAGTTGACATTTTCTCCTACAATGAGCAGTTCTTC. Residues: CASSQVDIFSYNEQFF.

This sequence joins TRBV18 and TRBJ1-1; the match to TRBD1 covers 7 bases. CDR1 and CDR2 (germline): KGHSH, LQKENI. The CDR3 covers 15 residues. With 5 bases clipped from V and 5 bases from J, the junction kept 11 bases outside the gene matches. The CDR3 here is CASSLSTGIQTEAFF. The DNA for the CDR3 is TGTGCCAGCTCATTATCGACAGGGATCCAAACTGAAGCTTTCTTT. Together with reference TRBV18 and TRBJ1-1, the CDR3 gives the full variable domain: NAGVMQNPRHLVRRRGQEARLRCSPMKGHSHVYWYRQLPEEGLKFMVYLQKENIIDESGMPKERFSAEFPKEGPSILRIQQVVRGDSAAYFCASSLSTGIQTEAFFGQGTRLTVV.

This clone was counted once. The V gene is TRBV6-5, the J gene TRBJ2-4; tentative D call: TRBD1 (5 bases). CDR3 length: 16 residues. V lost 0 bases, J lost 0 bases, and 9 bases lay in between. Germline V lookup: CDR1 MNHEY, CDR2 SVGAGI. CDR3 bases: TGTGCCAGCAGTTACTCGCCCCAGGGAGCCAAAAACATTCAGTACTTC. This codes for CASSYSPQGAKNIQYF.

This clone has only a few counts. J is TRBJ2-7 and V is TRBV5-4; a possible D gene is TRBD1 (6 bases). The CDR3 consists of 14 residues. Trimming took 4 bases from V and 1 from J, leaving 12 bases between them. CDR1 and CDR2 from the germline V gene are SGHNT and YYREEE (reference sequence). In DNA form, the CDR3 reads TGTGCCAGCAGCCGAAGCACAGGGTCCTACGAGCAGTACTTC. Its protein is CASSRSTGSYEQYF.

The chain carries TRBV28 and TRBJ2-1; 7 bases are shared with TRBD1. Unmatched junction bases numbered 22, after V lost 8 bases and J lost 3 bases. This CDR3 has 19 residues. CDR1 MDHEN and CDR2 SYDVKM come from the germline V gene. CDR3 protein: CASSGPKRSNRGNYNEQFF. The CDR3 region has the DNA TGTGCCAGCTCCGGGCCCAAGAGAAGCAACAGGGGTAACTACAATGAGCAGTTCTTC.

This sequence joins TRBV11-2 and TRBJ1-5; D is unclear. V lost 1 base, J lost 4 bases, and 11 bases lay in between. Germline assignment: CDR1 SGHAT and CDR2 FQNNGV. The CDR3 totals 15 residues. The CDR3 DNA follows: TGTGCCAGCAGCTTAGGGGCGAGTTATAATCAGCCCCAGCATTTT. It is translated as CASSLGASYNQPQHF.